This paragraph reports one T cell receptor beta chain. Its antigen target is currently unknown. Base qualities are not recorded, but no much larger clone differs from it by a single base. The CDR3 contains 15 residues, cysteine and phenylalanine counted. The retained sequence is limited to the CDR3, 45 bases, with the frame set at the first base. Cut back by 2 bases and 0 bases, the V and J ends lie 9 bases apart. This record comes from a study of cytomegalovirus exposure and HLA in healthy donors (dated by TCRdb to 2016 to 2017). Notes on the research overall: A later analysis indicated that the roughly 130 validation repertoires were generated on the platform also employed for the approximately 700 repertoires of the first cohort. The study aimed to test whether signatures of past pathogen exposure could be identified by cataloging public T cell receptors. Besides the first cohort of hundreds of subjects, a separate validation cohort made up of roughly 120 different subjects was used. To predict cytomegalovirus infection status, the study combined high-throughput TCR immunosequencing, statistical association of individual TCRs with disease status, and machine learning. On the study overall, not on this receptor specifically: Most TCR sequences were observed very rarely across donors, whereas some public TCRs were present in many individuals. A later analysis had no HLA typing for the validation cohort, so co-occurrence there was scored across all 120 or so repertoires. It was suggested by the authors that the approach could potentially be generalized to other disease states and immunological phenotypes. In a later analysis, TCRs clustered in the first cohort were found to also tend to co-occur in the approximately 110 validation repertoires, with 94% of cluster scores above 0. Cytomegalovirus status was reported to be diagnosed by the classifier with high specificity and sensitivity in both the original and validation cohorts. The study gave a list of under 200 TCR beta chains associated with cytomegalovirus. Three of the identified cytomegalovirus-associated TCR beta chains were confirmed in vitro to be specific for cytomegalovirus antigens.

To prepare the library, the immunoSEQ multiplex PCR assay was applied. As for how the authors treated the data: A statistical classification framework was built for diagnosing cytomegalovirus status from the catalog of TCR beta chain sequences. TCRdb limited this immuneACCESS table to in-frame rearrangements with V and J called. A share of clones is missing; checked studies link under half to unresolved V genes, and the rest is unexplained. V, J and clone size derive from that table, while D and trimming were established from the DNA sequence. The sample contains roughly 330,000 clones, around 90% of them found a single time. Roughly 1.2% of the sample goes to the ten largest clones. Separate from the roughly 660-subject first cohort, the validation cohort of 90 to 150 subjects was the group to which the donors belonged.

This receptor was identified in a young woman in good health and CMV-seropositive. Rearrangement joined TRBV6-7 to TRBJ2-3, with no confidently assigned D gene. Being an ORF, TRBV6-7 has a function that is uncertain. The specimen sequenced was PBMCs. In nucleotides, the sequence is TGTGCCAGCAGTTACGCCCGTACTAGCACAGATACGCAGTATTTT. The resulting protein is CASSYARTSTDTQYF.